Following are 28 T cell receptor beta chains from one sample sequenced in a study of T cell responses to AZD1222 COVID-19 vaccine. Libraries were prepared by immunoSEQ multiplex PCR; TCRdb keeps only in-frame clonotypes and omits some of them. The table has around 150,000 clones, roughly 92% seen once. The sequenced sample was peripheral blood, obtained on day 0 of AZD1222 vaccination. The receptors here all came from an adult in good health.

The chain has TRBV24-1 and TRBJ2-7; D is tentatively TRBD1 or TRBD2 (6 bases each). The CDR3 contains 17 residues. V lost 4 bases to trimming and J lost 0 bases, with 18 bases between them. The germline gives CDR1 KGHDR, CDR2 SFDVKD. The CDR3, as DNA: TGTGCCACCAGTGACGGGGGCTGGGGGGACCACTCCTACGAGCAGTACTTC. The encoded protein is CATSDGGWGDHSYEQYF.

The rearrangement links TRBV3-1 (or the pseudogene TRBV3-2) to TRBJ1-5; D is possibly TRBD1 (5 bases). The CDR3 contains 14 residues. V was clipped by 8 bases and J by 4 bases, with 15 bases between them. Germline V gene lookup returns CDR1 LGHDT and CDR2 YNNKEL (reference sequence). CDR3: CASGNGAPNQPQHF. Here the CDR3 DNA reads TGTGCCAGCGGAAACGGGGCCCCTAATCAGCCCCAGCATTTT.

This chain's CDR3 is CASSQDGVGNIQYF. CDR3 bases: TGCGCCAGCAGCCAGGACGGCGTGGGGAACATTCAGTACTTC. The chain links TRBV4-1 to TRBJ2-4; D is undetermined. The CDR3 loop spans 14 amino acids. The V end was cut by 3 bases, the J end by 7 bases, with 13 bases between. Germline-derived CDR1 and CDR2 are MGHRA and YSYEKL.

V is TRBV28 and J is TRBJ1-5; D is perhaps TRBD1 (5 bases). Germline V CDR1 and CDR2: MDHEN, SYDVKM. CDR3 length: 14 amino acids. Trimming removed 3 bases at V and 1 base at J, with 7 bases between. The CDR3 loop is CASSFDRSNQPQHF. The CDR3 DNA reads TGTGCCAGCAGTTTCGACAGAAGCAATCAGCCCCAGCATTTT.

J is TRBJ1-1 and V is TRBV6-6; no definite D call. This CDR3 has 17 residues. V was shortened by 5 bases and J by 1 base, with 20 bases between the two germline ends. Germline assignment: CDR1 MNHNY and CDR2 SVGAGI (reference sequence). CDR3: CASSPRGGIGRNTEAFF. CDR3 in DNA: TGTGCCAGCAGTCCTCGAGGAGGGATCGGGAGGAACACTGAAGCTTTCTTT.

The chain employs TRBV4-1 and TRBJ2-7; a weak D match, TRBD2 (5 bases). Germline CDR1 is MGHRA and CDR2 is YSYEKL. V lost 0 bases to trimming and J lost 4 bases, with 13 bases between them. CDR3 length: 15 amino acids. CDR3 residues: CASSQEAEGRYEQYF. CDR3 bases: TGCGCCAGCAGCCAAGAAGCTGAGGGTCGGTACGAGCAGTACTTC.

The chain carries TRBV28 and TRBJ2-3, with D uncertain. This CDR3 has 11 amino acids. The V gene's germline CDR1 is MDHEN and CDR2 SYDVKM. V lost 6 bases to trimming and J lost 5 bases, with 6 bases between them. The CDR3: CASSYKDTQYF. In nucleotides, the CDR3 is TGTGCCAGCAGCTACAAAGATACGCAGTATTTT.

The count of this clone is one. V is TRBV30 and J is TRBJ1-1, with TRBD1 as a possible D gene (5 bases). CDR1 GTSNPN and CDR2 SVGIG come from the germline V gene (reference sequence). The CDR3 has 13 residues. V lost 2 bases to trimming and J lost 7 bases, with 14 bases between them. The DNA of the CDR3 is TGTGCCTGGAGTCACGGGGAAGGGGTTGAAGCTTTCTTT. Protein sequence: CAWSHGEGVEAFF.

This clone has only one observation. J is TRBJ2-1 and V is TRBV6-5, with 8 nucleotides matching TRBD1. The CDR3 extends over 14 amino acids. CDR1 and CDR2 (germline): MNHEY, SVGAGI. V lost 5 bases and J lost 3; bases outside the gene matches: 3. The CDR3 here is CASSKDRVYNEQFF. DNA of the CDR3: TGTGCCAGCAGTAAGGACAGGGTCTACAATGAGCAGTTCTTC.

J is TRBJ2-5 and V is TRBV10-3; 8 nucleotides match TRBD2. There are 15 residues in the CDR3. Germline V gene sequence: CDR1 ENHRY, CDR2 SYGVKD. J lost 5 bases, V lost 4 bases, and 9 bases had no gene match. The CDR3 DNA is TGTGCCATCAGTGTGGAGTCGGGAGGGCCGGAGACCCAGTACTTC. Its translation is CAISVESGGPETQYF.

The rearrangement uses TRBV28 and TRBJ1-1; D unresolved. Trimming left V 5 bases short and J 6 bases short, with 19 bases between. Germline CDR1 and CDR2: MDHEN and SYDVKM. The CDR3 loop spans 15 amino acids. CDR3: CASSTDTVWEAEAFF. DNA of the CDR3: TGTGCCAGCAGTACCGACACGGTGTGGGAAGCTGAAGCTTTCTTT.

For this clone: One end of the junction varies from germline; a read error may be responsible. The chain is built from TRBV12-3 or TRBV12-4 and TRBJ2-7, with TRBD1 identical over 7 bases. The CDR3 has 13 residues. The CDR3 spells CASSFGWTGPSLF. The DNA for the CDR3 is TGTGCCAGCAGTTTTGGGTGGACAGGCCCAAGTTTGTTC.

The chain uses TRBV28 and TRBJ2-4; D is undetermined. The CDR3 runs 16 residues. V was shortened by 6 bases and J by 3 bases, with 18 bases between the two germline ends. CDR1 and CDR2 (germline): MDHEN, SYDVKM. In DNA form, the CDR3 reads TGTGCCAGCAGAGCAGGTGGAGTGGTAGGCAAAAACATTCAGTACTTC. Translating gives CASRAGGVVGKNIQYF.

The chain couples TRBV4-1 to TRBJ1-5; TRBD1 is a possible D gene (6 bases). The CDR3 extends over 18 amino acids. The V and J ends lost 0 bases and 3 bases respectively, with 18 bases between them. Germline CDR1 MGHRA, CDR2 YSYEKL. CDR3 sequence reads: CASSQEGAGGHSNQPQHF. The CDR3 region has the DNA TGCGCCAGCAGCCAAGAGGGGGCCGGCGGACATTCCAATCAGCCCCAGCATTTT.

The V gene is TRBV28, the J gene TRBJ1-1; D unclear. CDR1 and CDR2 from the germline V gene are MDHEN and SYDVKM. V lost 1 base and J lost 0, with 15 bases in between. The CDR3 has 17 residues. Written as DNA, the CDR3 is TGTGCCAGCAGTTTATTCCGGCTTAGGGCCCTGAACACTGAAGCTTTCTTT. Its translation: CASSLFRLRALNTEAFF.

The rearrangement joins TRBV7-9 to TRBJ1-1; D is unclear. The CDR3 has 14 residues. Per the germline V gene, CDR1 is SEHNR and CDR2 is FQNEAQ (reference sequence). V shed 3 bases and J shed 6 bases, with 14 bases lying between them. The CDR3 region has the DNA TGTGCCAGCAGCTTGAAAGGGAAGAGCGCTGAAGCTTTCTTT. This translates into CASSLKGKSAEAFF.

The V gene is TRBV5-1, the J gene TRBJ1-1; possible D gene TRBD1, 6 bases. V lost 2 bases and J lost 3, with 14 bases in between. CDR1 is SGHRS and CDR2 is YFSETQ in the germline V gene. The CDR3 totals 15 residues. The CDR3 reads CASSFRGQSDTEAFF. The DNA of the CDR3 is TGCGCCAGCAGCTTCCGTGGACAGAGCGACACTGAAGCTTTCTTT.

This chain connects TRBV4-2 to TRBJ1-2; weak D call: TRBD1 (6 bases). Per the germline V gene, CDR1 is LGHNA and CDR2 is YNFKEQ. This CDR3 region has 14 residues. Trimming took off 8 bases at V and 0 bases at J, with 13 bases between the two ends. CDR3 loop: CASREGGANYGYTF. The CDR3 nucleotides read TGTGCCAGCCGAGAGGGGGGAGCTAACTATGGCTACACCTTC.

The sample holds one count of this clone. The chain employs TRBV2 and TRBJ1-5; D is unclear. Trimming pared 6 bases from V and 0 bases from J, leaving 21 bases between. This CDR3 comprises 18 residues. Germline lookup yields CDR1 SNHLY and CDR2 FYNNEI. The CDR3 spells CASSARAARRYSNQPQHF. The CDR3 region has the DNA TGTGCCAGCAGCGCCCGGGCCGCAAGGCGGTATAGCAATCAGCCCCAGCATTTT.

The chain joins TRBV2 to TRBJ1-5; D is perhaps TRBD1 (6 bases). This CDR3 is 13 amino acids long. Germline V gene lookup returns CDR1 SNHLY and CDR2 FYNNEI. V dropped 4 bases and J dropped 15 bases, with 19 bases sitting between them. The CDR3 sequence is CASSADSALRGHF. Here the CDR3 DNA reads TGTGCCAGCAGTGCGGACAGTGCTCTTAGGGGGCATTTT.

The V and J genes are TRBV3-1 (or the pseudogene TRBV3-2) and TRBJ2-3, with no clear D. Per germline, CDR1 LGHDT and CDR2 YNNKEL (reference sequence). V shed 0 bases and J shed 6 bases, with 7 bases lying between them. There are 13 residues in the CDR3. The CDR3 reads CASSQDDMDTQYF. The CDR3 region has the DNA TGTGCCAGCAGCCAAGACGATATGGATACGCAGTATTTT.

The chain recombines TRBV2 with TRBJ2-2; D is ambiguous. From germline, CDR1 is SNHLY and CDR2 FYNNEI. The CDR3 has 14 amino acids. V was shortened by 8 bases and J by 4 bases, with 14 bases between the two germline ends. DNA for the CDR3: TGTGCCAGCGGCAGTTCTTCGAGCACCGGGGAGCTGTTTTTT. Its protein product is CASGSSSSTGELFF.

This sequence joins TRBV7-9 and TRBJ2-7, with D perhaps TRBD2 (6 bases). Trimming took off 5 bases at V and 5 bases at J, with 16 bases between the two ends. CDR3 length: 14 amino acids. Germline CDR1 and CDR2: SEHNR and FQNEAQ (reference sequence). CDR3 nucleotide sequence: TGTGCCAGCAGCCCCGGGGGTATATCGAACGAGCAGTACTTC. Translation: CASSPGGISNEQYF.

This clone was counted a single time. The CDR3 region has the DNA TGTGCCAGCAGCGTAACTAGCGGGAGAACAGATACGCAGTATTTT. It encodes CASSVTSGRTDTQYF. This sequence joins TRBV9 and TRBJ2-3, with TRBD2 identical over 11 bases. Unmatched junction bases numbered 1, after V lost 1 base and J lost 3 bases. Germline loops: CDR1 SGDLS, CDR2 YYNGEE. This CDR3 region has 15 residues.

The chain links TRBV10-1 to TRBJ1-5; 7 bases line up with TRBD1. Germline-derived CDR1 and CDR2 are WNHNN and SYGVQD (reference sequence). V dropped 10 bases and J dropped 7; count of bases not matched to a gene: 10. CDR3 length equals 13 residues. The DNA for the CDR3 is TGCGCCAACAAGACAGGGTTCGGACAGCCCCAGCATTTT. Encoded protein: CANKTGFGQPQHF.

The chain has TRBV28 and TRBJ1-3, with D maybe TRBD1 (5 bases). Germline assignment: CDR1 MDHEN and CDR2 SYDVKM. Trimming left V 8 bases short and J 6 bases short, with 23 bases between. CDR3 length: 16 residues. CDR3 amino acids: CASRPPGGGAENTIYF. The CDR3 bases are TGTGCCAGCCGACCACCGGGTGGAGGGGCAGAAAACACCATATATTTT.

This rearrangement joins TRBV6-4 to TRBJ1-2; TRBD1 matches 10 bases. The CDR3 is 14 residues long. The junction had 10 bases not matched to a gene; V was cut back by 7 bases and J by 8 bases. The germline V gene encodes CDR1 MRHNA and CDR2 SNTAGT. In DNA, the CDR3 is TGTGCCAGCACTCCCGGGACAGGGGATGGGGGCTACACCTTC. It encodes CASTPGTGDGGYTF.

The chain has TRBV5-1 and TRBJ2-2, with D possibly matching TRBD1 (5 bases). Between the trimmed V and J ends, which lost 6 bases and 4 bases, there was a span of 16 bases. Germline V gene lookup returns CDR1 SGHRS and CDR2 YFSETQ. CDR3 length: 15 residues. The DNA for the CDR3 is TGCGCCAGCACCCCAGGGCAGGTTACCACCGGGGAGCTGTTTTTT. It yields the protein CASTPGQVTTGELFF. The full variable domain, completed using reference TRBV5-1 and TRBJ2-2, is KAGVTQTPRYLIKTRGQQVTLSCSPISGHRSVSWYQQTPGQGLQFLFEYFSETQRNKGNFPGRFSGRQFSNSRSEMNVSTLELGDSALYLCASTPGQVTTGELFFGEGSRLTVL.